Shown below are 16 T cell receptor beta chains from a single sample sequenced in a study of CD8 T cells in ankylosing spondylitis. TCRdb reanalysed the 5' RACE reads using MiXCR and keeps one entry per CDR3 protein. The sample holds a few hundred thousand distinct CDR3 sequences, less than 25% seen once. Specimen: blood, either unsorted or a sorted T cell fraction (not recorded which). Every receptor here comes from a female donor with ankylosing spondylitis or in good health (not recorded which).

V gene TRBV28 combines with J gene TRBJ1-3; D is perhaps TRBD1 (5 bases). This CDR3 contains 16 residues. The V and J ends lost 5 bases and 0 bases respectively, with 14 bases between them. Germline V CDR1 and CDR2: MDHEN, SYDVKM. The CDR3 bases are TGTGCCAGCAGTCCTAACTTTGGGGGCTCTGGAAACACCATATATTTT. Its translation: CASSPNFGGSGNTIYF.

This sequence joins TRBV7-9 and TRBJ2-3, with D maybe TRBD2 (6 bases). This CDR3 contains 15 residues. Germline CDR1 SEHNR, CDR2 FQNEAQ (reference sequence). Trimming took off 5 bases at V and 2 bases at J, with 14 bases between the two ends. The CDR3: CASSRLWEVTDTQYF. CDR3 DNA: TGTGCCAGCAGCCGCCTGTGGGAGGTCACAGATACGCAGTATTTT.

The chain has TRBV5-4 and TRBJ2-2; a possible D gene is TRBD1 (7 bases). Trimming stripped 7 bases from V and 2 bases from J, with 18 bases between. CDR3 length equals 16 residues. The germline gives CDR1 SGHNT, CDR2 YYREEE (reference sequence). The CDR3 DNA reads TGTGCCAGCGGAGGGGGACAGTCCAGTAACACCGGGGAGCTGTTTTTT. This gives the protein CASGGGQSSNTGELFF.

The chain has TRBV7-2 and TRBJ2-3; weak D call: TRBD2 (6 bases). This CDR3 has 12 amino acids. The V gene's germline CDR1 is SGHTA and CDR2 FQGNSA. V was clipped by 5 bases and J by 8 bases, with 11 bases between them. The CDR3 is CASSPTRSTQYF. CDR3 coding DNA: TGTGCCAGCAGCCCGACTAGATCTACGCAGTATTTT.

This chain links TRBV7-2 with TRBJ2-1; no clear D. Trimming took 1 base from V and 7 from J, leaving 8 bases between them. Germline CDR1 and CDR2: SGHTA and FQGNSA. The CDR3 runs 13 residues. CDR3 residues: CASSLVARNEQFF. The DNA for the CDR3 is TGTGCCAGCAGCTTAGTTGCGCGGAATGAGCAGTTCTTC. Drawing the rest from reference TRBV7-2 and TRBJ2-1, the complete variable domain is GAGVSQSPSNKVTEKGKDVELRCDPISGHTALYWYRQSLGQGLEFLIYFQGNSAPDKSGLPSDRFSAERTGGSVSTLTIQRTQQEDSAVYLCASSLVARNEQFFGPGTRLTVL.

This clonotype was recorded a few times. V is TRBV6-5 and J is TRBJ1-4; D uncertain. Germline V gene sequence: CDR1 MNHEY, CDR2 SVGAGI. V was clipped by 2 bases and J by 0 bases, with 7 bases between them. The CDR3 is 15 amino acids. In DNA form, the CDR3 reads TGTGCCAGCAGTTACGGTCCCGCAACTAATGAAAAACTGTTTTTT. This gives the protein CASSYGPATNEKLFF.

In its sample, this clonotype was seen a few times. The J gene is TRBJ2-5, the V gene TRBV5-1; no definite D call. This CDR3 region has 14 residues. V lost 4 bases to trimming and J lost 0 bases, with 10 bases between them. Germline V gene sequence: CDR1 SGHRS, CDR2 YFSETQ. In DNA, the CDR3 is TGCGCCAGCAGCCCGACTCTTTACCAAGAGACCCAGTACTTC. This codes for CASSPTLYQETQYF.

This clonotype has more than one count but fewer than ten. The chain links TRBV6-2 or TRBV6-3 to TRBJ2-5, with a weak D call TRBD2 (5 bases). The CDR3 is 14 amino acids. Germline CDR1 and CDR2: MNHEY and SVGEGT. V was shortened by 0 bases and J by 5 bases, with 10 bases between the two germline ends. This CDR3 is CASSYSRGLETQYF. CDR3 DNA: TGTGCCAGCAGTTACTCGAGAGGACTGGAGACCCAGTACTTC.

The chain joins TRBV20-1 to TRBJ2-7; TRBD2 might be the D (5 bases). Trimming pared 0 bases from V and 5 bases from J, leaving 29 bases between. This CDR3 contains 19 residues. From germline, CDR1 is DFQATT and CDR2 SNEGSKA (reference sequence). The CDR3 DNA sequence: TGCAGTGCTAGAGACGCGGGTACCAGGAAGAGGGCCGGTCCTAACGAGCAGTACTTC. Translating it yields CSARDAGTRKRAGPNEQYF.

There are many counts of this clonotype. The chain is built from TRBV20-1 and TRBJ2-3, with 10 bases lining up with TRBD2. The germline V gene encodes CDR1 DFQATT and CDR2 SNEGSKA (reference sequence). This CDR3 contains 15 residues. The V gene end was trimmed by 6 bases and the J gene end by 2 bases; junction bases not matched to a gene: 8. CDR3 in DNA: TGCAGTGCCTGGCCTAGCGGGAGCTACACAGATACGCAGTATTTT. Amino acids: CSAWPSGSYTDTQYF.

This clonotype was detected a few times. J is TRBJ2-3 and V is TRBV10-3; TRBD1 agrees at 9 bases. Germline-derived CDR1 and CDR2 are ENHRY and SYGVKD. The CDR3 has 17 amino acids. V gave up 4 bases and J gave up 0 bases; unmatched junction bases: 8. Written as DNA, the CDR3 is TGTGCCATCAGTGTGGGACAGGGCCTCTCTAGCACAGATACGCAGTATTTT. It encodes CAISVGQGLSSTDTQYF.

The V call is TRBV5-6, the J call TRBJ2-7; 13 nucleotides line up with TRBD2. The CDR3 runs 16 residues. V lost 3 bases, J lost 1 base, and 4 bases stayed unmatched. The germline V gene has CDR1 SGHDT and CDR2 YYEEEE. The CDR3 region is CASSYPGLAGSYEQYF. CDR3 DNA: TGTGCCAGCAGCTACCCGGGACTAGCGGGATCCTACGAGCAGTACTTC.

A few counts support this clonotype. The chain uses TRBV7-2 and TRBJ2-7; D is unresolved. The V gene's germline CDR1 is SGHTA and CDR2 FQGNSA. With 3 bases removed from V and 6 bases from J, the gap between germline ends came to 9 bases. This CDR3 is built from 12 residues. CDR3 DNA: TGTGCCAGCAGCTTGCCCCCAGCCGAGCAGTACTTC. Protein product: CASSLPPAEQYF.

This CDR3 is CSGSYSEDYGYTF. DNA for the CDR3: TGCAGTGGCTCCTACAGTGAGGACTATGGCTACACCTTC. The V call is TRBV20-1, the J call TRBJ1-2; no reliable D call. Germline CDR1 reads DFQATT; CDR2 reads SNEGSKA (reference sequence). V was pared by 7 bases and J by 3 bases, with 15 bases between. The CDR3 is 13 amino acids.

This sequence joins TRBV11-3 and TRBJ2-1; perhaps TRBD2 as D (6 bases). This CDR3 is 13 amino acids long. The V end was cut by 5 bases, the J end by 4 bases, with 9 bases between. Germline CDR1 is SGHNT and CDR2 is YENEEA. This chain's CDR3 is CASSGTAYNEQFF. The CDR3 nucleotides read TGTGCCAGCAGCGGGACTGCTTACAATGAGCAGTTCTTC. Together with reference TRBV11-3 and TRBJ2-1, the CDR3 gives the full variable domain: EAGVVQSPRYKIIEKKQPVAFWCNPISGHNTLYWYLQNLGQGPELLIRYENEEAVDDSQLPKDRFSAERLKGVDSTLKIQPAELGDSAVYLCASSGTAYNEQFFGPGTRLTVL.

The DNA of the CDR3 is TGTGCCACCAGTGATTTTGGACAGGCGACTGAAGCTTTCTTT. Its translation: CATSDFGQATEAFF. V usage is TRBV24-1 and J usage is TRBJ1-1; 7 bases align to TRBD1. The V gene's germline CDR1 is KGHDR and CDR2 SFDVKD. V shed 1 base and J 5 bases; nucleotides not matched to a gene: 3. The length of the CDR3 is 14 residues.